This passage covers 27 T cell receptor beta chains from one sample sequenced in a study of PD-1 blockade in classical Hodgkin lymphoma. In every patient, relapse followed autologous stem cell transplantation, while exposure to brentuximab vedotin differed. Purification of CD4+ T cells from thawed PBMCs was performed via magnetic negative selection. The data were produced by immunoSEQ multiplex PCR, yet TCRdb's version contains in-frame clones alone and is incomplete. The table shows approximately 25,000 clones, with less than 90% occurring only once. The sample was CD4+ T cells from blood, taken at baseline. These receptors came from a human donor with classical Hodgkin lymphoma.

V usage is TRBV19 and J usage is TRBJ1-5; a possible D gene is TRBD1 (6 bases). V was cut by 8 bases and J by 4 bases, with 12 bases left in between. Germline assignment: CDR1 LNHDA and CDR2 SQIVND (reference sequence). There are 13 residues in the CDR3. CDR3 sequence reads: CASSRDTNQPQHF. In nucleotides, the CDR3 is TGTGCCAGTTCGAGGGACACTAATCAGCCCCAGCATTTT.

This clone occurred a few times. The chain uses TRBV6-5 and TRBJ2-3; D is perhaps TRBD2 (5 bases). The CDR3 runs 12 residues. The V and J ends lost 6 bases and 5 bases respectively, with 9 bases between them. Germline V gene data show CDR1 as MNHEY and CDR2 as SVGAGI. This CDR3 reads CASRTEGDTQYF. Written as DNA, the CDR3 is TGTGCCAGCAGAACAGAGGGAGATACGCAGTATTTT.

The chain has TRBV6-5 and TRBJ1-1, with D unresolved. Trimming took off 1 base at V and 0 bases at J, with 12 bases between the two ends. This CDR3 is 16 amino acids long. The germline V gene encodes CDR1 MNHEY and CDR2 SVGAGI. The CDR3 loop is CASSYWREGMNTEAFF. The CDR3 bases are TGTGCCAGCAGTTACTGGCGGGAGGGAATGAACACTGAAGCTTTCTTT.

The CDR3 DNA reads as TGCGCCAGCAGTGGGATCTCCTACGAGCAGTACTTC. Translating gives CASSGISYEQYF. The rearrangement links TRBV10-2 to TRBJ2-7; D not certain. Trimming took off 4 bases at V and 0 bases at J, with 4 bases between the two ends. The germline CDR1 and CDR2 sequences are WSHSY and SAAADI. This CDR3 has 12 residues.

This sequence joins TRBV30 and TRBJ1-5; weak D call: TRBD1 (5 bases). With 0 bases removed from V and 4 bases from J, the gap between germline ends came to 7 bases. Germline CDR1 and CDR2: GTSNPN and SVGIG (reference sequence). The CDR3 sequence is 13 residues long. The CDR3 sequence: CAWSVQANQPQHF. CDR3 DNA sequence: TGTGCCTGGAGTGTACAGGCGAATCAGCCCCAGCATTTT.

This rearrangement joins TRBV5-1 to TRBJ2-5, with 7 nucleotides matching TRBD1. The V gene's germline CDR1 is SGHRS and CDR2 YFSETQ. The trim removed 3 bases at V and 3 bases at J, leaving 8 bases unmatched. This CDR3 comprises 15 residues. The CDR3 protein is CASSSSRGREETQYF. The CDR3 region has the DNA TGCGCCAGCAGCTCGAGTAGGGGGCGCGAAGAGACCCAGTACTTC.

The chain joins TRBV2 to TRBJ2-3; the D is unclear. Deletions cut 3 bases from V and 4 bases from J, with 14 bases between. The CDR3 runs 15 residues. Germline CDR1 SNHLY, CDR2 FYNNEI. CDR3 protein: CASSDIGKTSDTQYF. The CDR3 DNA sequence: TGTGCCAGCAGTGATATCGGCAAGACCTCAGATACGCAGTATTTT.

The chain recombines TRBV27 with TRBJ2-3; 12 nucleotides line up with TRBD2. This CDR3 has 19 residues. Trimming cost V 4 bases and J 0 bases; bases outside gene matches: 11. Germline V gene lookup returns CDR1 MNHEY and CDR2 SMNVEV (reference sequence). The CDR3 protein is CASSSEPPGLAGSTDTQYF. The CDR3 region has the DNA TGTGCCAGCAGTTCGGAACCCCCAGGACTAGCGGGGAGCACAGATACGCAGTATTTT.

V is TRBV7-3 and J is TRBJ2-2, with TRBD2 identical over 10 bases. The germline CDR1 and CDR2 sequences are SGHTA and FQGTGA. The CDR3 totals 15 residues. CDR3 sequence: CASGSGGANTGELFF. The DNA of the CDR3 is TGTGCGAGCGGCAGCGGGGGGGCGAACACCGGGGAGCTGTTTTTT.

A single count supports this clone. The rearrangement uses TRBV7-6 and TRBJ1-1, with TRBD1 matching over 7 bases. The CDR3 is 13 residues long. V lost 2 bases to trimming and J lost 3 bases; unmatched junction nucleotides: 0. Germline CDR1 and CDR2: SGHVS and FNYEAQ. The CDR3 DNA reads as TGTGCCAGCAGCTTACAGGGGGACACTGAAGCTTTCTTT. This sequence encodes CASSLQGDTEAFF.

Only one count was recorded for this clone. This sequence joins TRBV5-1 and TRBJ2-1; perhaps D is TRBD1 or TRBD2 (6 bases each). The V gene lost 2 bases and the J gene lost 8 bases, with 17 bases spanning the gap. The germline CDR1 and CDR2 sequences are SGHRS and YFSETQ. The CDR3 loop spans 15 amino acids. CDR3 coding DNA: TGCGCCAGCAGCTTAGGAGGGACCAGGGGTTATGAGCAGTTCTTC. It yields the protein CASSLGGTRGYEQFF.

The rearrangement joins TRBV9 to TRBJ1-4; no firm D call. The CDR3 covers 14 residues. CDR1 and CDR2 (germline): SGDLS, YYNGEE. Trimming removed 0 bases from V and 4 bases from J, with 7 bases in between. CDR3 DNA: TGTGCCAGCAGCGTAGACTCAGTTAATGAAAAACTGTTTTTT. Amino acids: CASSVDSVNEKLFF.

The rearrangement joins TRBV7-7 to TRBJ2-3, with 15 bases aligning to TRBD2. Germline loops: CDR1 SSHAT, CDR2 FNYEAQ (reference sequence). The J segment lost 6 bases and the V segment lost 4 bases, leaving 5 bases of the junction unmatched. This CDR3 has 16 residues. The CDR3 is CASSSGLAGGTDTQYF. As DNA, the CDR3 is TGTGCCAGCAGCTCGGGACTAGCGGGGGGAACGGATACGCAGTATTTT.

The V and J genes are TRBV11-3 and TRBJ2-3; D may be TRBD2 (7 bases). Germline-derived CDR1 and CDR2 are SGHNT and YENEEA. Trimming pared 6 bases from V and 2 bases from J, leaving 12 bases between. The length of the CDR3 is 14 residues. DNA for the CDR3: TGTGCCAGCAGGTTTGGGGGGGCCACAGATACGCAGTATTTT. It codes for CASRFGGATDTQYF.

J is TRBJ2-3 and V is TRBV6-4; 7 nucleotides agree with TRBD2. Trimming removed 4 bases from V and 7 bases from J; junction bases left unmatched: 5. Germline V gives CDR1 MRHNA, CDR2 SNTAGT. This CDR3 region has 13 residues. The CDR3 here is CASSGDSGYTQYF. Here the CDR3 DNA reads TGTGCCAGCAGTGGGGATAGCGGGTATACGCAGTATTTT.

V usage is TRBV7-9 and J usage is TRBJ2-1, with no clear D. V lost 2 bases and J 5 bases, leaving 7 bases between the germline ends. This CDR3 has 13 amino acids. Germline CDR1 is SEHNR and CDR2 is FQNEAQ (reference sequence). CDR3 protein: CASSLFGDNEQFF. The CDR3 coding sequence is TGTGCCAGCAGCTTATTTGGGGACAATGAGCAGTTCTTC.

CDR3 in DNA: TGTGCCAGTAGAGCAGGGCAGGGTGATACGCAGTATTTT. Translated, it gives CASRAGQGDTQYF. This chain uses TRBV19 with TRBJ2-3; D perhaps matches TRBD1 (5 bases). Germline CDR1 LNHDA, CDR2 SQIVND (reference sequence). The V and J ends lost 6 bases and 6 bases respectively, with 13 bases between them. The CDR3 contains 13 residues.

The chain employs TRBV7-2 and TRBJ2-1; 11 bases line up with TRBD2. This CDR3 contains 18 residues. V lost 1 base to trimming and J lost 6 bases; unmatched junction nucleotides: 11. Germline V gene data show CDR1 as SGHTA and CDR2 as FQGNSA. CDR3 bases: TGTGCCAGCAGCTTAGGTGGTAGCGGGGGGGCAAGCGTCAATGAGCAGTTCTTC. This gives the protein CASSLGGSGGASVNEQFF.

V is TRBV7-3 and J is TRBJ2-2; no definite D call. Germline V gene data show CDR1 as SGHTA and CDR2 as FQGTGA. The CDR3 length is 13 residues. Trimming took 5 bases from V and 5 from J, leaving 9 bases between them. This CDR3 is CASSPMGTGELFF. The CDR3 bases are TGTGCCAGCAGCCCAATGGGTACCGGGGAGCTGTTTTTT.

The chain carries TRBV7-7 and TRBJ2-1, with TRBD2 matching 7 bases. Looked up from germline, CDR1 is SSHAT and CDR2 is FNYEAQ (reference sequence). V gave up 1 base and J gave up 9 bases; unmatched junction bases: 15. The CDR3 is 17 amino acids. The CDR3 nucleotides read TGTGCCAGCAGCTTAGGGGGCGGGAGTTATCGCGTGGGTGAGCAGTTCTTC. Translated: CASSLGGGSYRVGEQFF. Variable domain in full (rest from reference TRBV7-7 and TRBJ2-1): GAGVSQSPRYKVTKRGQDVTLRCDPISSHATLYWYQQALGQGPEFLTYFNYEAQPDKSGLPSDRFSAERPEGSISTLTIQRTEQRDSAMYRCASSLGGGSYRVGEQFFGPGTRLTVL.

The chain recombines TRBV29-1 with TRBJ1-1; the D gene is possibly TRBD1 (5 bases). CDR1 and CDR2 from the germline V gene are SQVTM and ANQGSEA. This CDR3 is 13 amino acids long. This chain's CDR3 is CRGVGVSNTEAFF. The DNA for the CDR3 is TGCAGGGGTGTGGGGGTTTCCAACACTGAAGCTTTCTTT.

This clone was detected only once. CDR3 residues: CASSPREEQYF. CDR3 nucleotides: TGTGCCAGCTCACCGAGAGAGGAGCAGTACTTC. This chain connects TRBV18 to TRBJ2-7; no definite D call. The CDR3 loop spans 11 amino acids. The germline CDR1 and CDR2 sequences are KGHSH and LQKENI. V was cut by 3 bases and J by 7 bases, with 7 bases left in between.

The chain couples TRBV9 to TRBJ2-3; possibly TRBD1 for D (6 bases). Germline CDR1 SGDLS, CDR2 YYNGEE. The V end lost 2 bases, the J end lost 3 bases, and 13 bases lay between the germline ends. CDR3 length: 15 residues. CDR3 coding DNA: TGTGCCAGCAGCGTGGAGCAAGGACAGACAGATACGCAGTATTTT. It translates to CASSVEQGQTDTQYF.

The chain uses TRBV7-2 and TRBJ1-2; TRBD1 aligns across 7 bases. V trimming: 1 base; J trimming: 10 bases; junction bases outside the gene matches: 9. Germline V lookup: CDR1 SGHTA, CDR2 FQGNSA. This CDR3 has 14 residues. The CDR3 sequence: CASSLEAGGRIYTF. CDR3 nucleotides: TGTGCCAGCAGCTTAGAGGCAGGGGGGAGAATCTACACCTTC.

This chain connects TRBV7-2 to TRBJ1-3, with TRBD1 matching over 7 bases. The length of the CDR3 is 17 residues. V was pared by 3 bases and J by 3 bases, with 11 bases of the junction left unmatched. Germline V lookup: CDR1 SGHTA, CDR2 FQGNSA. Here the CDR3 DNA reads TGTGCCAGCAGCTTCGGGACAGCCTACGGAGGTGGAAACACCATATATTTT. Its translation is CASSFGTAYGGGNTIYF.

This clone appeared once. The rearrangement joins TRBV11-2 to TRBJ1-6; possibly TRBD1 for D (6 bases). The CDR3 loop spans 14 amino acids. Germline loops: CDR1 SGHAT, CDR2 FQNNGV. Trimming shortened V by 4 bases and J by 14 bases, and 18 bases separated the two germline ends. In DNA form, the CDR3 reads TGTGCCAGCAGCTCCCCCGGGGGGGCGAAGTCCCTCCACTTT. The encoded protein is CASSSPGGAKSLHF.

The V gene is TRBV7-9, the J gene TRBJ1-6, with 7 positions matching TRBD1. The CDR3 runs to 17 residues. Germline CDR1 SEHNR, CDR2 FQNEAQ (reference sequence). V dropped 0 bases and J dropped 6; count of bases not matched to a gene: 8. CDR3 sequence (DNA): TGTGCCAGCAGCTTAGCCTGGGAGGGGGCCTCTAATTCACCCCTCCACTTT. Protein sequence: CASSLAWEGASNSPLHF.